This T cell receptor beta chain was found in a study of blood T cell repertoires in COVID-19. Source study methods: Nucleated cell counts were estimated from reference gene primer amplification. Assay used: immunoSEQ multiplex PCR; TCRdb lists only in-frame clones, some missing. The V and J calls and clone size are taken from that table; D and trimming were inferred from the DNA. Here the sample spans roughly 360,000 clones, about 89% being singletons. This clone came up once. The CDR3 spans 18 residues. CDR1 and CDR2 from the germline V gene are GTSNPN and SVGIG (reference sequence). Unmatched junction bases numbered 14, after V lost 3 bases and J lost 5 bases. Grouping used clinical history reported by participants in a survey and questionnaire. Cohort 3 recovery required two negative PCRs, clearance, or symptom resolution.

The chain links TRBV30 to TRBJ2-5, with 14 positions matching TRBD2. The TCR comes from a man younger than 40 who had recovered from COVID-19. Specimen: PBMCs or T cells enriched from blood (not recorded which). The CDR3 bases are TGTGCCTGGAGGGGAAGGACTAGCGGGGGGCGGAGGTGGGAGACCCAGTACTTC. The encoded protein is CAWRGRTSGGRRWETQYF.